Listed below are T cell receptor beta chains from one sample, sequenced in a study of blood T cell repertoires in COVID-19. Repertoires were generated with immunoSEQ multiplex PCR, while TCRdb's copy carries only in-frame clones and drops some. The table lists a few hundred thousand clones, 88% of them singletons. The sample was PBMCs or T cells enriched from blood (not recorded which). These TCRs come from a woman aged 50 to 65 who had recovered from COVID-19. CDR3s include the opening cysteine and the closing phenylalanine or tryptophan. The D gene is left open where the match is weak. The listing skips clone size in some rows; elsewhere it reads once, few, many or a size class.

V	size	J	D	CDR3	DNA
TRBV30	NA	TRBJ1-3	NA	CAWSSRREGLPGNTIYF	TGTGCCTGGAGTAGTCGGAGGGAGGGGCTCCCGGGAAACACCATATATTTT
TRBV18	NA	TRBJ2-1	TRBD1	CASSPGTGGRYEQFF	TGTGCCAGCTCACCTGGGACAGGGGGTCGCTATGAGCAGTTCTTC
TRBV9	many	TRBJ2-2	NA	CASSAQSSGTGELFF	TGTGCCAGCAGCGCACAAAGTAGCGGCACCGGGGAGCTGTTTTTT
TRBV24-1	NA	TRBJ2-1	TRBD2	CATSEIAGVHNEQFF	TGTGCCACCAGTGAGATAGCGGGAGTACACAATGAGCAGTTCTTC
TRBV5-1	NA	TRBJ2-7	TRBD2	CASSLALAGTYEQYF	TGCGCCAGCAGCTTGGCTCTAGCGGGAACCTACGAGCAGTACTTC
TRBV6-2/TRBV6-3	NA	TRBJ2-5	NA	CASSYPTPSGSGQETQYF	TGTGCCAGCAGTTACCCAACCCCCTCGGGAAGCGGGCAAGAGACCCAGTACTTC
TRBV29-1	NA	TRBJ1-1	NA	CSVVGAGNTEAFF	TGCAGCGTTGTGGGGGCGGGGAACACTGAAGCTTTCTTT
TRBV28	NA	TRBJ1-1	NA	CASSSGAAFF	TGTGCCAGCAGTTCAGGGGCAGCTTTCTTT
TRBV18	NA	TRBJ1-1	NA	CASSPKGTPATEAFF	TGTGCCAGCTCACCAAAGGGGACACCAGCCACTGAAGCTTTCTTT
TRBV12-3/TRBV12-4	few	TRBJ2-1	NA	CASSLLANNEQFF	TGTGCCAGCAGCCTACTAGCTAACAATGAGCAGTTCTTC
TRBV7-9	once	TRBJ1-1	TRBD1	CASSQGTGDDEAFF	TGTGCCAGCAGCCAAGGGACAGGGGATGATGAAGCTTTCTTT
TRBV4-3	NA	TRBJ2-5	TRBD2	CASSQELAGGRETQYF	TGCGCCAGCAGCCAAGAACTAGCGGGAGGAAGAGAGACCCAGTACTTC
TRBV27	NA	TRBJ2-7	TRBD2	CASNKRGRGSYEQYF	TGTGCCAGCAACAAGCGCGGGAGGGGCTCCTACGAGCAGTACTTC
TRBV25-1	NA	TRBJ2-2	NA	CASSFQGSRNTGELFF	TGTGCCAGCAGTTTTCAGGGCAGCCGAAACACCGGGGAGCTGTTTTTT
TRBV5-1	NA	TRBJ1-1	NA	CASSEQGRGTEAFF	TGCGCCAGCAGCGAACAGGGTAGGGGGACTGAAGCTTTCTTT
TRBV10-3	NA	TRBJ2-5	NA	CAISEMASGGGERETQYF	TGTGCCATCAGTGAGATGGCTAGCGGAGGGGGAGAACGAGAGACCCAGTACTTC
TRBV11-1	NA	TRBJ2-7	TRBD2	CASSRNQLAGGYEQYF	TGTGCCAGCAGCAGAAATCAACTAGCGGGAGGTTACGAGCAGTACTTC
TRBV18	NA	TRBJ1-6	TRBD1	CASSPRRQGANSPLHF	TGTGCCAGCTCACCCCGCAGGCAGGGGGCTAATTCACCCCTCCACTTT
TRBV5-4	once	TRBJ2-2	NA	CASSLVDTGELFF	TGTGCCAGCAGCTTGGTAGACACCGGGGAGCTGTTTTTT
TRBV20-1	NA	TRBJ1-1	NA	CSARDLAEAFF	TGCAGTGCTAGAGATCTCGCTGAAGCTTTCTTT
TRBV28	NA	TRBJ1-5	NA	CASSSQYQPQHF	TGTGCCAGCAGTTCTCAGTATCAGCCCCAGCATTTT
TRBV5-1	NA	TRBJ2-1	TRBD2	CASRLGLAGGSHEQFF	TGCGCCAGCAGACTCGGACTAGCGGGAGGTAGCCATGAGCAGTTCTTC
TRBV28	NA	TRBJ1-5	TRBD1	CASSWDRGNSNQPQHF	TGTGCCAGCAGTTGGGACAGGGGGAATAGCAATCAGCCCCAGCATTTT
TRBV14	few	TRBJ2-7	NA	CASSLIPGSEQYF	TGTGCCAGCAGCCTCATTCCGGGGTCCGAGCAGTACTTC
TRBV25-1	NA	TRBJ2-7	NA	CASSPGLSYEQYF	TGTGCCAGCAGCCCGGGACTCTCCTACGAGCAGTACTTC
TRBV6-2/TRBV6-3	few	TRBJ1-5	NA	CASSSSKITEYLNQPQHF	TGTGCCAGCAGTTCATCAAAAATTACAGAATACCTTAATCAGCCCCAGCATTTT
TRBV6-6	once	TRBJ2-3	NA	CASTHGTAGTDTQYF	TGTGCCAGCACCCACGGCACTGCGGGAACAGATACGCAGTATTTT
TRBV7-9	NA	TRBJ1-4	NA	CASSLYGEKLFF	TGTGCCAGCAGCTTATACGGTGAAAAACTGTTTTTT
TRBV27	few	TRBJ1-5	NA	CASRTNKVGIGEQPQHF	TGTGCCAGCAGAACCAATAAAGTCGGGATCGGGGAGCAGCCCCAGCATTTT
TRBV24-1	NA	TRBJ2-5	TRBD1	CATSDSGQVHRGAQETQYF	TGTGCCACCAGTGATTCCGGACAGGTCCACCGAGGGGCACAAGAGACCCAGTACTTC